The sequence of this TCR beta chain was determined in a study of control samples from healthy donors and cancer patients. The CDR3 is made up of 14 amino acids. V dropped 6 bases and J dropped 0 bases, with 10 bases sitting between them. CDR1 and CDR2 (germline): SGHKS, YYEKEE (reference sequence). Method: immunoSEQ multiplex PCR; TCRdb's copy keeps in-frame clones and lacks some. The repertoire includes over 100,000 clones, less than 95% of them detected once, and 4% to 4.5% sits in the top ten. The TCR originated in a human donor in good health. The donor label of this sample is uncertain. The chain uses TRBV5-5 and TRBJ2-1; D is perhaps TRBD2 (5 bases). The source material was blood. Here the CDR3 reads CASTGVSSYNEQFF. The CDR3, as DNA: TGTGCCAGCACCGGGGTGAGCTCCTACAATGAGCAGTTCTTC.